This TCR beta chain was retrieved from a study of early T cells in non-severe SARS-CoV-2 infection. The overall study: Sequencing of unsorted whole blood was done on bulk RNA, leaving chains unpaired.

Study outcomes and limitations: There was a bias toward anti-spike CD8 responses in VDJdb matching, which missed private and CD4 specificities.

This clonotype was picked up many times. Its antigen is not known. Individual cDNA molecules were tagged with unique molecular identifiers, the study reported. Each CDR3 protein gets one entry after TCRdb re-called the 5' RACE reads with MiXCR. Of roughly 100,000 distinct CDR3 sequences detected, roughly 14% appear once; the ten largest clones hold about 6.2%. Germline V gene lookup returns CDR1 MNHEY and CDR2 SVGAGI. The V gene end was trimmed by 7 bases and the J gene end by 8 bases; junction bases not matched to a gene: 10. The CDR3 has 15 amino acids. The sequencing sample was made of whole blood. This TCR derives from an adult who was a healthcare worker with PCR-confirmed SARS-CoV-2 infection or an uninfected control (not recorded which). This sequence joins TRBV6-5 and TRBJ2-2, with 10 nucleotides matching TRBD2. The CDR3 region has the DNA TGTGCCAGCAACGTCGCTAGCGGGAGTGCGGGGGAGCTGTTTTTT. Protein product: CASNVASGSAGELFF.